The 3 T cell receptor beta chains given below trace back to one sample, sequenced in a study of T cells in women clearing cervical HPV infection. TCRdb's table, derived via immunoSEQ multiplex PCR, lists solely in-frame clones and lacks some. The sample data list under 40,000 clones. The sequencing input was blood buffy coat. Receptors were obtained from a woman between 18 and 70 years old with a cervical HPV16 infection that either progressed to CIN3+ or cleared (not recorded which).

Comments on this clone: The read comes to an end 3 residues before the CDR3 does, leaving the germline J gene to fill in the end. The V and J genes are TRBV20-1 and TRBJ1-3; D is ambiguous. Germline V lookup: CDR1 DFQATT, CDR2 SNEGSKA (reference sequence). The V end was cut by 3 bases, the J end by 0 bases, with 12 bases between. The CDR3 is 15 residues long. CDR3 DNA (partial): TGCAGTGCTAGGGTTTGGCAGAGCTCTGGAAACACC. It encodes CSARVWQSSGNT. The full-length CDR3 reads as CSARVWQSSGNTIYF.

Concerning this clone: The CDR3 extends 3 residues past the end of the read, so its final part is completed from the germline J gene. The identical CDR3 is also encoded by other nucleotide sequences in the sample. The J gene is TRBJ2-1, the V gene TRBV7-3; 9 bases align to TRBD2. J lost 4 bases, V lost 2 bases, and 3 bases had no gene match. Germline CDR1 and CDR2: SGHTA and FQGTGA. CDR3 length: 15 amino acids. The CDR3 bases that were read are TGTGCCAGCAGCTTAGCGGGAGGGACTTACAATGAG. This gives the protein CASSLAGGTYNE. The whole CDR3 reads CASSLAGGTYNEQFF.

Here the CDR3 reads CASKGLGDYTF. CDR3 bases read: TGTGCCAGCAAAGGTCTGGGCGAC. This chain uses TRBV7-3 with TRBJ1-2; D not certain. The read ends 3 residues before the CDR3 terminus; that terminus is restored from the germline J gene. CDR1 is SGHTA and CDR2 is FQGTGA in the germline V gene. The CDR3 is made up of 11 amino acids.